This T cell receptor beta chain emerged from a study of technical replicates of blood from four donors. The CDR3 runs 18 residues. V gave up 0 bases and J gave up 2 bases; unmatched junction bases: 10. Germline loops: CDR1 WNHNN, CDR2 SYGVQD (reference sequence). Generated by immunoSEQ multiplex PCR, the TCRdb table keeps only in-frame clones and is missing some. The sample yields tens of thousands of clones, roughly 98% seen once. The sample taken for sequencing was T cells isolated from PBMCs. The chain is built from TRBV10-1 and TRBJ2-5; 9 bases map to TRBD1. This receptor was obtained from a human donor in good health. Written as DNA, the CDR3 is TGCGCCAGCAGTGAGTCGATCCCGGGACAGGGTAAACAAGAGACCCAGTACTTC. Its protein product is CASSESIPGQGKQETQYF.